The 10 T cell receptor beta chains below all came from one sample that was sequenced in a study of blood T cell repertoires in COVID-19. Profiled with immunoSEQ multiplex PCR; TCRdb holds only in-frame clones, not every one. The sample carries some 450,000 clones, approximately 88% recorded once. Material for sequencing was peripheral blood. The source of these receptors is a woman aged 45-65 years with COVID-19, enrolled during active disease.

The chain uses TRBV5-5 and TRBJ2-2, with D maybe TRBD1 (6 bases). Germline CDR1 is SGHKS and CDR2 is YYEKEE (reference sequence). The CDR3 sequence is 14 residues long. Trimming pared 5 bases from V and 0 bases from J, leaving 8 bases between. The CDR3 nucleotides are TGTGCCAGCAGGAGGACAGCGAACACCGGGGAGCTGTTTTTT. Its protein is CASRRTANTGELFF.

The rearrangement links TRBV2 to TRBJ2-3; D may be TRBD1 (5 bases). This CDR3 contains 17 residues. Trimming stripped 4 bases from V and 0 bases from J, with 17 bases between. Germline V CDR1 and CDR2: SNHLY, FYNNEI. The CDR3 spells CASSGALGRWSTDTQYF. CDR3 in DNA: TGTGCCAGCAGTGGTGCGTTGGGGCGCTGGAGCACAGATACGCAGTATTTT.

This rearrangement joins TRBV4-1 to TRBJ2-1; a weak D match, TRBD2 (7 bases). The CDR3 consists of 13 residues. Trimming pared 0 bases from V and 15 bases from J, leaving 15 bases between. CDR1 MGHRA and CDR2 YSYEKL come from the germline V gene. CDR3 protein: CASSQETSGGTFF. CDR3 bases: TGCGCCAGCAGCCAAGAGACTTCGGGGGGCACGTTCTTC.

This rearrangement joins TRBV6-5 to TRBJ1-5; TRBD1 matches 7 bases. CDR1 is MNHEY and CDR2 is SVGAGI in the germline V gene. CDR3 size: 14 residues. With 5 bases clipped from V and 4 bases from J, the junction kept 5 bases outside the gene matches. The DNA for the CDR3 is TGTGCCAGCAGTCGCGGACAGGCAAATCAGCCCCAGCATTTT. It codes for CASSRGQANQPQHF.

V is TRBV2 and J is TRBJ1-2, with no clear D. This CDR3 comprises 11 residues. Trimming shortened V by 2 bases and J by 8 bases, and 6 bases separated the two germline ends. The germline V gene has CDR1 SNHLY and CDR2 FYNNEI. The CDR3 region is CASSEWAGYTF. CDR3 DNA sequence: TGTGCCAGCAGTGAATGGGCAGGCTACACCTTC.

The chain links TRBV27 to TRBJ2-7; D possibly corresponds to TRBD1 (6 bases). Trimming pared 5 bases from V and 5 bases from J, leaving 16 bases between. The CDR3 consists of 14 residues. Germline V lookup: CDR1 MNHEY, CDR2 SMNVEV (reference sequence). This CDR3 is CASSPQGRPNEQYF. Here the CDR3 DNA reads TGTGCCAGCAGTCCCCAGGGGCGGCCGAACGAGCAGTACTTC.

The chain has TRBV6-5 and TRBJ2-3; D might be TRBD1 (5 bases). The CDR3 has 12 amino acids. Trimming stripped 5 bases from V and 9 bases from J, with 12 bases between. Looked up from germline, CDR1 is MNHEY and CDR2 is SVGAGI. The CDR3 DNA is TGTGCCAGCAGTCCCAGGGCCCGGACGCAGTATTTT. Its translation: CASSPRARTQYF.

CDR3 sequence (DNA): TGCGCCAGCAGCTCGTTGGGCGAAAATGAAAAACTGTTTTTT. Its translation is CASSSLGENEKLFF. The chain joins TRBV5-1 to TRBJ1-4; D uncertain. This CDR3 contains 14 residues. Trimming pared 3 bases from V and 5 bases from J, leaving 11 bases between. Germline CDR1 is SGHRS and CDR2 is YFSETQ.

CDR3 residues: CASSPAASGGYEQYF. CDR3 nucleotides: TGCGCCAGCAGCCCTGCTGCTAGCGGGGGTTACGAGCAGTACTTC. The V and J genes are TRBV4-1 and TRBJ2-7; 10 bases fit TRBD2. The CDR3 has 15 amino acids. V was pared by 4 bases and J by 4 bases, with 7 bases of the junction left unmatched. CDR1 MGHRA and CDR2 YSYEKL come from the germline V gene.

The chain couples TRBV4-2 to TRBJ2-7; 12 bases fit TRBD2. Germline V CDR1 and CDR2: LGHNA, YNFKEQ. The CDR3 totals 17 residues. The V segment lost 1 base and the J segment 4 bases; nucleotides outside the gene matches: 8. CDR3 sequence: CASSQASGGADQYEQYF. CDR3 coding DNA: TGTGCCAGCAGCCAAGCTAGCGGGGGGGCCGATCAGTACGAGCAGTACTTC.